These T cell receptor beta chains were read from a single sample in a study of blood T cells in healthy people across ages. MiXCR, run by TCRdb on the 5' RACE reads, gives a single entry per CDR3 protein. This table has roughly 1,500,000 distinct CDR3 sequences, about 40% appearing once. Sequencing was done on a sample of blood. These receptors came from a woman aged 18-29 years in good health. The CDR3 runs from the conserved cysteine through the conserved F or W. Fields, in order: D gene, V gene, J gene, clone size, CDR3 protein, CDR3 DNA. The D gene is left open where the match is weak. The listing skips clone size in some rows; elsewhere it reads once, few, many or a size class.

TRBD1	TRBV18	TRBJ1-2	.	CASSPGTTGNYGYTF	TGTGCCAGCTCACCCGGGACGACAGGGAACTATGGCTACACCTTC
.	TRBV27	TRBJ2-3	.	CASTGAGDTQYF	TGTGCCAGCACCGGAGCTGGCGATACGCAGTATTTT
.	TRBV28	TRBJ2-3	.	CARSLRGSTDTQYF	TGTGCCCGCAGTTTACGAGGGAGCACAGATACGCAGTATTTT
TRBD2	TRBV4-2	TRBJ2-3	once	CASSQGDSGRSDTQYF	TGTGCCAGCAGCCAAGGAGACAGCGGGAGGTCAGATACGCAGTATTTT
TRBD2	TRBV4-1	TRBJ2-1	.	CASSQVFGLAGGTQFF	TGCGCCAGCAGCCAAGTTTTCGGCCTAGCGGGAGGAACGCAGTTCTTC
TRBD2	TRBV2	TRBJ2-5	.	CASSVRIAPREQYF	TGTGCCAGCAGTGTCAGGATAGCCCCGCGGGAGCAGTACTTC
.	TRBV6-6	TRBJ2-5	.	CASTPTRLENQETQYF	TGTGCCAGCACCCCTACTCGGCTCGAAAACCAAGAGACCCAGTACTTC
.	TRBV11-2	TRBJ2-1	.	CASSSQDPYNEQFF	TGTGCCAGCAGCTCTCAGGACCCCTACAATGAGCAGTTCTTC
.	TRBV6-1	TRBJ1-5	.	CASREGGGIEPQHF	TGTGCCAGCAGGGAAGGGGGAGGGATCGAGCCCCAGCATTTT
.	TRBV7-2	TRBJ1-2	.	CASSPASGLYGYTF	TGTGCCAGCAGCCCCGCTTCAGGTCTCTATGGCTACACCTTC
TRBD2	TRBV20-1	TRBJ2-5	few	CSARDWTSETQYF	TGCAGTGCTAGAGATTGGACTAGCGAGACCCAGTACTTC
TRBD1	TRBV12-3/TRBV12-4	TRBJ1-2	.	CASNHRQGTNYGYTF	TGTGCCAGCAATCATAGACAGGGAACGAACTATGGCTACACCTTC
.	TRBV9	TRBJ2-7	few	CASSPGVSWTEQYF	TGTGCCAGCAGTCCGGGGGTAAGTTGGACCGAGCAGTACTTC
.	TRBV6-1	TRBJ1-5	.	CASRPGLLSNQPQHF	TGTGCCAGCAGACCGGGACTCCTTAGCAATCAGCCCCAGCATTTT
.	TRBV2	TRBJ2-7	few	CASRAFFSYEQYF	TGTGCCAGCAGGGCATTTTTTTCCTACGAGCAGTACTTC
.	TRBV5-6	TRBJ2-7	few	CASSSGARPYEQYF	TGTGCCAGCAGTTCCGGGGCGCGACCTTACGAGCAGTACTTC
.	TRBV7-3	TRBJ2-3	many	CASSPSGTDTQYF	TGTGCCAGCAGCCCAAGCGGCACAGATACGCAGTATTTT
.	TRBV2	TRBJ1-6	few	CASSGSSPLHF	TGTGCCAGCAGTGGAAGCTCACCCCTCCACTTT
.	TRBV5-1	TRBJ2-3	few	CASSPRATGSTDTQYF	TGCGCCAGCAGCCCCCGGGCTACAGGGAGCACAGATACGCAGTATTTT
.	TRBV2	TRBJ1-2	few	CASPVSPTYGYTF	TGTGCCAGCCCCGTCTCGCCAACCTATGGCTACACCTTC
TRBD2	TRBV20-1	TRBJ2-3	.	CSATGAGGSTDTQYF	TGCAGTGCCACCGGAGCGGGAGGAAGCACAGATACGCAGTATTTT
.	TRBV6-1	TRBJ1-5	.	CASTPEAGQPQHF	TGTGCCAGCACCCCAGAGGCAGGCCAGCCCCAGCATTTT
.	TRBV7-2	TRBJ2-3	.	CASSPPPAGTQYF	TGTGCCAGCAGCCCCCCTCCAGCGGGTACGCAGTATTTT
TRBD2	TRBV20-1	TRBJ2-3	.	CSARDRLAGALLRTDTQYF	TGCAGTGCTAGGGATCGACTAGCGGGGGCCCTACTGCGCACAGATACGCAGTATTTT
.	TRBV6-4	TRBJ2-7	.	CASSDSRGGHSSYEQYF	TGTGCCAGCAGTGACTCGAGGGGGGGGCACAGCTCCTACGAGCAGTACTTC
.	TRBV6-1	TRBJ1-2	few	CASSQTPGYIIYGYTF	TGTGCCAGCAGTCAGACACCGGGATATATAATCTATGGCTACACCTTC
.	TRBV4-1	TRBJ1-4	.	CASSQRATNEKLFF	TGCGCCAGCAGCCAGAGGGCGACTAATGAAAAACTGTTTTTT
.	TRBV28	TRBJ2-7	.	CASRGGQVSSYEQYF	TGTGCCAGCAGAGGAGGGCAGGTGAGCTCCTACGAGCAGTACTTC
.	TRBV7-9	TRBJ2-7	few	CASSPDRNEQYF	TGTGCCAGCAGCCCCGACAGAAACGAGCAGTACTTC
.	TRBV7-2	TRBJ2-1	.	CASSLVVTQGTQFF	TGTGCCAGCAGCTTAGTGGTCACCCAAGGGACGCAGTTCTTC
.	TRBV11-2	TRBJ1-6	.	CASSTNRNSPLHF	TGTGCCAGCAGCACCAACAGAAATTCACCCCTCCACTTT
.	TRBV6-5	TRBJ1-2	.	CASSYGPEGYGYTF	TGTGCCAGCAGTTACGGGCCCGAGGGCTATGGCTACACCTTC
TRBD2	TRBV7-9	TRBJ2-1	few	CASSSLPGLAGQYGWEQFF	TGTGCCAGCAGCTCGCTACCGGGACTAGCGGGGCAATACGGTTGGGAGCAGTTCTTC
TRBD2	TRBV5-1	TRBJ2-1	.	CASSPQLAGAYNEQFF	TGCGCCAGCAGCCCACAACTAGCGGGAGCTTACAATGAGCAGTTCTTC
TRBD1	TRBV10-3	TRBJ1-6	.	CAIRSDRLNFALHF	TGTGCCATCAGATCGGACAGGCTAAATTTCGCCCTCCACTTT
.	TRBV5-1	TRBJ2-7	few	CASSVLSTYEQYF	TGCGCCAGCAGCGTTCTCAGTACCTACGAGCAGTACTTC
TRBD1	TRBV2	TRBJ1-5	many	CASSEGQGGQPQHF	TGTGCCAGCAGTGAGGGACAGGGGGGTCAGCCCCAGCATTTT
TRBD2	TRBV4-2	TRBJ2-1	.	CASSQTTRLAGGPDEQFF	TGTGCCAGCAGCCAAACTACAAGGTTAGCGGGGGGGCCGGATGAGCAGTTCTTC
TRBD1	TRBV20-1	TRBJ2-5	.	CSANPGGRETQYF	TGCAGTGCTAATCCAGGGGGCCGAGAGACCCAGTACTTC
.	TRBV4-2	TRBJ1-4	.	CASSQESPASATNEKLFF	TGTGCCAGCAGCCAAGAGTCCCCGGCTAGCGCAACTAATGAAAAACTGTTTTTT
.	TRBV11-2	TRBJ2-7	.	CASSAVRVGTYNEQYF	TGTGCCAGCAGCGCTGTCAGGGTTGGGACCTACAATGAGCAGTACTTC
.	TRBV6-5	TRBJ1-6	.	CASSPKTSYNSPLHF	TGTGCCAGCAGTCCCAAGACAAGCTATAATTCACCCCTCCACTTT